This TCR beta chain is from a study of cytomegalovirus exposure and HLA in healthy donors. This clone showed up just once. Antigen unknown. The study, taken as a whole, reports: Later analysis found that TCR beta chains associated with HLA were more clonally expanded than other, equally common chains. Researchers catalogued over 150 TCR beta chains as cytomegalovirus-associated.

The length of the CDR3 is 12 residues. V gave up 6 bases and J gave up 3 bases, with 6 bases separating them. Germline loops: CDR1 MDHEN, CDR2 SYDVKM. Healthy people donating bone marrow made up the donors. With 60 Vbeta and 13 Jbeta primers, the PCR was carried out. Profiling relied on immunoSEQ multiplex PCR, and the TCRdb table lists in-frame clones only, not all of them. The sample includes about 190,000 clones, 70% to 85% seen only once; the top ten take 3.4%. The rearrangement links TRBV28 to TRBJ1-5, with D unclear. The source is a man aged 35-49 years in good health and CMV-seropositive. The sequenced material came from PBMCs. The CDR3 is CASSSNNQPQHF. CDR3 DNA sequence: TGTGCCAGCAGCAGTAACAATCAGCCCCAGCATTTT.